This TCR beta chain was recovered during a study of OX40 agonist ivuxolimab in advanced cancers. The overall study: An agonistic human IgG2 monoclonal antibody against OX40 (CD134) was given. Anti-PD-1, anti-PD-L1 or anti-CTLA-4 therapy given earlier was allowed, and roughly 40% had some.

Measured with immunoSEQ multiplex PCR; TCRdb has only the in-frame clones, and not every one. Among around 35,000 clones, about 88% were seen once, and the ten largest hold less than 5%. Sequencing was performed on CD4+ or CD8+ T cells sorted from blood, taken in a trial of the OX40 agonist ivuxolimab. This clonotype was obtained from an adult with an advanced solid tumor such as melanoma, head and neck, liver or kidney cancer.

The CDR3 here is CASSPLPVHLGRGYTF. CDR3 nucleotide sequence: TGTGCCAGCTCACCTCTTCCAGTTCATCTAGGTCGTGGCTACACCTTC. This sequence joins TRBV18 and TRBJ1-2, with D unclear. The CDR3 loop spans 16 amino acids. V was clipped by 3 bases and J by 7 bases, with 21 bases between them. Germline CDR1 reads KGHSH; CDR2 reads LQKENI.